Many counts were recorded for the clone carrying this T cell receptor (beta chain). The target antigen is unknown. This sample was included in a study of molecular identifiers for immune sequencing clone quantification. Study context: Four of five RNA aliquots from around 20,000 or 100,000 naive CD8 T cells were sequenced.

Trimming removed 4 bases from V and 2 bases from J, with 18 bases in between. Germline CDR1 and CDR2: DFQATT and SNEGSKA (reference sequence). The CDR3 spans 15 residues. General observations from the study: Whereas clones above 20 RNA copies held under 1% of naive-cell molecules, they held over 98% of effector molecules. A single cell's spiked Jurkat TCR RNA was reportedly detectable among approximately 930,000 naive cells.

TCRdb reprocessed the PCR reads via MiXCR and lists one record per CDR3 protein. The sample includes a few hundred thousand distinct CDR3 sequences, roughly 24% of them seen just once. This clonotype originated in a human donor in good health. Some libraries in this study had Jurkat cell RNA spiked in. Sequencing was performed on naive CD8+ T cells from blood, with Jurkat cell RNA spiked in. Subset denoted: FACS-sorted CD8+CD4-CCR7+CD45RA+ naive T cells. The chain has TRBV20-1 and TRBJ2-7, with D possibly being TRBD2 (6 bases). CDR3 in amino acids: CSAKKAGGPPYEQYF. The CDR3 nucleotides are TGCAGTGCTAAGAAAGCCGGAGGGCCCCCCTACGAGCAGTACTTC.